What follows are 2 T cell receptor beta chains derived from one specimen sequenced in a study of T cells in women clearing cervical HPV infection. Using immunoSEQ multiplex PCR, the repertoire was profiled, and TCRdb retains in-frame clones only, with some absent. This sample's table has 25,000 to 35,000 clones. The sequenced sample was blood buffy coat. All receptors derive from a woman between 18 and 70 years old with a cervical HPV16 infection that either progressed to CIN3+ or cleared (not recorded which).

With regard to this clone: Coverage ceases 3 residues before the CDR3 finishes, and the germline J gene fills in the end. This chain connects TRBV20-1 to TRBJ2-3; D ambiguous. V lost 5 bases to trimming and J lost 2 bases, with 14 bases between them. The CDR3 extends over 14 amino acids. Germline V gene lookup returns CDR1 DFQATT and CDR2 SNEGSKA (reference sequence). Here the CDR3 reads CSALQLGSTDTQYF. The part of the CDR3 DNA that was read is TGCAGTGCTTTGCAGTTAGGGTCCACAGATACG.

Concerning this clone: The CDR3 end falls 3 residues outside the read, so it is completed with the germline J gene. The J gene is TRBJ2-7, the V gene TRBV2; D perhaps matches TRBD1 (6 bases). The CDR3 is 14 amino acids. Germline CDR1 reads SNHLY; CDR2 reads FYNNEI. V lost 7 bases, J lost 2 bases, and 15 bases lay in between. CDR3 DNA (partial): TGTGCCAGCAAGAAGACAGGTGCTACCTACGAG. Amino acid sequence: CASKKTGATYE. The CDR3, in full, reads CASKKTGATYEQYF.